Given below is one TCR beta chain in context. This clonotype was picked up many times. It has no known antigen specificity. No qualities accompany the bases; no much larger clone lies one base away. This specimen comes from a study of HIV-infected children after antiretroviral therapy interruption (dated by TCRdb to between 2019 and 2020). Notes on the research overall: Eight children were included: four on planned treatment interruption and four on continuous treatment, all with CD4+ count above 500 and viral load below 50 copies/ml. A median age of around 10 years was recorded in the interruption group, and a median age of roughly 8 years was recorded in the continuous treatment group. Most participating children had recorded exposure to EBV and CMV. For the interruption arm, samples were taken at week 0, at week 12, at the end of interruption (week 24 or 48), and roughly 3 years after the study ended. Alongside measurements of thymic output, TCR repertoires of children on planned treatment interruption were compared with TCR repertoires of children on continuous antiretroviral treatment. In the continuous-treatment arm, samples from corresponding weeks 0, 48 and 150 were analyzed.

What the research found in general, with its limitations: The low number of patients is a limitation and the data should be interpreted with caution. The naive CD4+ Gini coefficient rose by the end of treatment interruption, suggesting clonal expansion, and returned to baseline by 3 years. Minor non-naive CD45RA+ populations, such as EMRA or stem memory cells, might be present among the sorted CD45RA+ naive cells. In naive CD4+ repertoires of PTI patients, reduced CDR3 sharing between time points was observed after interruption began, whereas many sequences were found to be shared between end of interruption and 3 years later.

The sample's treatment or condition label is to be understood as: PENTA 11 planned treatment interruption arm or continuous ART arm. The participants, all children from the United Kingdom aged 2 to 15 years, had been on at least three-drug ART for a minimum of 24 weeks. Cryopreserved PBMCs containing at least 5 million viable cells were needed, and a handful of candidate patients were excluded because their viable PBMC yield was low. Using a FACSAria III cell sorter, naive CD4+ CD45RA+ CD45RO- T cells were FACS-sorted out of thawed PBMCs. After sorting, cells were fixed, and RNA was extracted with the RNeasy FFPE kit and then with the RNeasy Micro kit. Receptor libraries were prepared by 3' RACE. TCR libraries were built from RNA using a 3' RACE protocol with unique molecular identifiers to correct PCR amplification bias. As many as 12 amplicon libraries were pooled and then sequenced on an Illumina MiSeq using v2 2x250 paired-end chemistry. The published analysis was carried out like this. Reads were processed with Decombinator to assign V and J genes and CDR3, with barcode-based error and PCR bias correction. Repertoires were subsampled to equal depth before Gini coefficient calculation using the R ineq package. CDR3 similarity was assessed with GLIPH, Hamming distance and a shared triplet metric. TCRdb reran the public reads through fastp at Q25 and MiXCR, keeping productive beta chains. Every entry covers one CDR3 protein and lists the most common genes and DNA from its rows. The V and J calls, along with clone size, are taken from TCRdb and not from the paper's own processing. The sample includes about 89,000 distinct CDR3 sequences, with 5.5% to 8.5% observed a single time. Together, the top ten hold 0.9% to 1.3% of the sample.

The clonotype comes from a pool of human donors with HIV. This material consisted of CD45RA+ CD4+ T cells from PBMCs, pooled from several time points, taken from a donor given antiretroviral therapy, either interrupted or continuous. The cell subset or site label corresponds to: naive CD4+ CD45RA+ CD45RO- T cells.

The CDR3 region has the sequence CSSLGERERDTQYF. At the DNA level, the sequence is TGCAGCTCTCTAGGGGAGCGGGAGAGGGATACGCAGTATTTT. The V and J genes are TRBV29-1 and TRBJ2-3; 8 central nucleotides agree with TRBD2. CDR1 is given as SQVTM and CDR2 as ANQGSEA, both from the germline V gene. The CDR3 numbers 14 residues from cysteine through phenylalanine. CDR3 DNA only is kept here, 42 bases in frame from base 1. Relative to germline, V is missing 8 bases and J is missing 6 bases, with 13 bases of the junction outside any gene match.